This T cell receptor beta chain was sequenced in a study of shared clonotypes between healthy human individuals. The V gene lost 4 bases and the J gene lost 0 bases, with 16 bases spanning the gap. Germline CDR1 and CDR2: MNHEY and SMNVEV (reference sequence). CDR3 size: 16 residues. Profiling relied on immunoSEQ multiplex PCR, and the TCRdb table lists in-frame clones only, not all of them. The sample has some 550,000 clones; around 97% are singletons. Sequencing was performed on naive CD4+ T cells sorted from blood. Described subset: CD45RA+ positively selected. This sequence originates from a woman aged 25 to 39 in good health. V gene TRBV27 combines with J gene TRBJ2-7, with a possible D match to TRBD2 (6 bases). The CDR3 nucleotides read TGTGCCAGCAGTTCCTACCGACTAGGGCACTCCTACGAGCAGTACTTC. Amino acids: CASSSYRLGHSYEQYF.